The table lists the clone carrying this TCR beta chain with a few counts. Its antigen is not identified. The source of the sample is a study of blood T cells in healthy people across ages. For the second PCR, which ran for about 7 to 11 cycles, a sample-barcoded 5' primer and a J-beta primer mix were used. Each sample provided no less than 2.5 million CDR3-containing paired-end reads. TCRdb fed the 5' RACE reads into MiXCR, producing one record per CDR3 protein. This table holds over a million distinct CDR3 sequences, under 45% found once. Sample donors were healthy Caucasian individuals that came from Russia, aged roughly 6 to 95. CDR3 length equals 13 residues. Germline-derived CDR1 and CDR2 are MNHEY and SMNVEV (reference sequence). Trimming took 4 bases from V and 0 from J, leaving 4 bases between them. Study-wide findings and caveats: The lack of PBMC sorting stopped any conclusive naive versus antigen-experienced comparison. Not knowing donor CMV status may have confounded expanded clonotype changes.

Sequenced material: blood. The TCR sequence derives from a woman aged 55-70 years in good health. V usage is TRBV27 and J usage is TRBJ2-4; no definite D call. The CDR3 nucleotides are TGTGCCAGCAGTTCTATAGCCAAAAACATTCAGTACTTC. Protein sequence: CASSSIAKNIQYF.